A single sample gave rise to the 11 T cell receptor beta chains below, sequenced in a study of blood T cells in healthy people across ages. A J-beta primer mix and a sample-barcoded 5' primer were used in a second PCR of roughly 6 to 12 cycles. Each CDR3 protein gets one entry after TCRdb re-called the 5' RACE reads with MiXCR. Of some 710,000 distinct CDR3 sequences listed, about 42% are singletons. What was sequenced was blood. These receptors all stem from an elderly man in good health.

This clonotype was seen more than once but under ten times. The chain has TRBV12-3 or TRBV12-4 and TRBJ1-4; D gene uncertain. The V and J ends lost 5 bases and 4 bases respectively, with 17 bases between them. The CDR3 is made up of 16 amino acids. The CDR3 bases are TGTGCCAGCAGTCTCGACCCACGCTCCATTAATGAAAAACTGTTTTTT. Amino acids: CASSLDPRSINEKLFF.

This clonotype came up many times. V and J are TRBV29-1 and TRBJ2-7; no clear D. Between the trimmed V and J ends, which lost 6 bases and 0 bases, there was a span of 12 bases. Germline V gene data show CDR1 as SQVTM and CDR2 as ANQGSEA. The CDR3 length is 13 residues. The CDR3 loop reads CSVPDANSYEQYF. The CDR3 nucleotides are TGCAGCGTCCCTGACGCAAACTCCTACGAGCAGTACTTC.

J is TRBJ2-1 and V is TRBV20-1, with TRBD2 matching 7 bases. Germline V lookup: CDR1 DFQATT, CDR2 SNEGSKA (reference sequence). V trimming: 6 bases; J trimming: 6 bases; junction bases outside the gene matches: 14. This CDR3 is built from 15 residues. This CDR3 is CSAVVAGEVFNEQFF. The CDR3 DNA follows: TGCAGTGCCGTAGTTGCGGGAGAAGTGTTCAATGAGCAGTTCTTC.

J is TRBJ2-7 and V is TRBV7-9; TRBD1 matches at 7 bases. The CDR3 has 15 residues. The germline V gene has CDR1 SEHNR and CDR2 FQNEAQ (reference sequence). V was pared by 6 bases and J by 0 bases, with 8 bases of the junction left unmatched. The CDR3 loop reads CASSPPGQRSYEQYF. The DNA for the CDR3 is TGTGCCAGCAGTCCCCCGGGACAGCGCTCCTACGAGCAGTACTTC.

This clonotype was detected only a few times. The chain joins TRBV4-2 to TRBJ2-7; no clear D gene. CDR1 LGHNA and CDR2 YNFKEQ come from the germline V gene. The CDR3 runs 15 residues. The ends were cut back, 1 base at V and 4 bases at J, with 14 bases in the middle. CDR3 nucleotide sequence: TGTGCCAGCAGCCAAGCTTCGGAGAATGGGTACGAGCAGTACTTC. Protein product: CASSQASENGYEQYF.

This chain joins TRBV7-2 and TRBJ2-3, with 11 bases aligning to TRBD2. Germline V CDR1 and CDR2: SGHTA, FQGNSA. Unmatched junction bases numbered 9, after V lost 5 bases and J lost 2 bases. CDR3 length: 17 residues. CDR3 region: CASSRAGTSGHTDTQYF. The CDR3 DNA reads TGTGCCAGCAGCCGCGCCGGGACTAGCGGACACACAGATACGCAGTATTTT.

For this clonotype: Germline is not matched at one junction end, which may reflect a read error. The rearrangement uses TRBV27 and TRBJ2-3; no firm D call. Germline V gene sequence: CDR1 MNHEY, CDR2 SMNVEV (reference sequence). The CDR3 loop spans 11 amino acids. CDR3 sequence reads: CACRSTDTQYF. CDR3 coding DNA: TGTGCCTGCAGAAGCACAGATACGCAGTATTTT.

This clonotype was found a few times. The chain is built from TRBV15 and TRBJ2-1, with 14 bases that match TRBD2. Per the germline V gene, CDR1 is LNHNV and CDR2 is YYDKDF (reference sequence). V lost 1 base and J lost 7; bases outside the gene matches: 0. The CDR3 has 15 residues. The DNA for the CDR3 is TGTGCCACCAGCAGAGGGACTAGCGGGAGGAATGAGCAGTTCTTC. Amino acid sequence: CATSRGTSGRNEQFF. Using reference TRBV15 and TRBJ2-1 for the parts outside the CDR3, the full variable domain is DAMVIQNPRYQVTQFGKPVTLSCSQTLNHNVMYWYQQKSSQAPKLLFHYYDKDFNNEADTPDNFQSRRPNTSFCFLDIRSPGLGDTAMYLCATSRGTSGRNEQFFGPGTRLTVL.

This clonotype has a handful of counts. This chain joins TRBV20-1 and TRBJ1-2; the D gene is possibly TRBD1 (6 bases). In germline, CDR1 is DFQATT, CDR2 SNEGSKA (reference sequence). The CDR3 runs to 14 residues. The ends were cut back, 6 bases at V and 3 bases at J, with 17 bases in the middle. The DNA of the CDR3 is TGCAGTGCCCTGGCGTGGGAGGGGGACTATGGCTACACCTTC. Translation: CSALAWEGDYGYTF.

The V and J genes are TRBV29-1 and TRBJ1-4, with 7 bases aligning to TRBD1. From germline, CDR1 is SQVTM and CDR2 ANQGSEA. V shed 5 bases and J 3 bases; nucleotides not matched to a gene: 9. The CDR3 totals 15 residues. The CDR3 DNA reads TGCAGCGTTTGTGTAGGGGGCCAAGCTAATGAAAAACTGTTTTTT. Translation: CSVCVGGQANEKLFF.

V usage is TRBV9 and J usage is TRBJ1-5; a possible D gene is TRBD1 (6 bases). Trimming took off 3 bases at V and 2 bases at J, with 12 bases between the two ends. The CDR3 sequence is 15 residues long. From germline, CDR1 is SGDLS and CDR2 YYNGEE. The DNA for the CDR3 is TGTGCCAGCAGCGCGACAGGAGGTGGCAATCAGCCCCAGCATTTT. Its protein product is CASSATGGGNQPQHF. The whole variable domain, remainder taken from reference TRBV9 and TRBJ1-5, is DSGVTQTPKHLITATGQRVTLRCSPRSGDLSVYWYQQSLDQGLQFLIQYYNGEERAKGNILERFSAQQFPDLHSELNLSSLELGDSALYFCASSATGGGNQPQHFGDGTRLSIL.